Listed here are 13 T cell receptor beta chains from one sample, sequenced in a study of blood T cell repertoires in COVID-19. Repertoires were generated with immunoSEQ multiplex PCR, while TCRdb's copy carries only in-frame clones and drops some. The sample has some 150,000 clones, roughly nine tenths seen once. Sequencing used peripheral blood. Every receptor here comes from a man aged 70-80 years with acute or convalescent COVID-19.

V and J are TRBV4-2 and TRBJ2-1; 12 nucleotides match TRBD2. Looked up from germline, CDR1 is LGHNA and CDR2 is YNFKEQ. The CDR3 runs to 17 residues. V trimming: 1 base; J trimming: 8 bases; junction bases outside the gene matches: 9. CDR3: CASSQVKTSGSVDEQFF. In DNA, the CDR3 is TGTGCCAGCAGCCAAGTGAAGACTAGCGGGAGTGTGGATGAGCAGTTCTTC.

This clone was counted between two and nine times. The CDR3 loop is CASRGRDRAIGYTF. The CDR3 DNA follows: TGTGCCAGCAGGGGCCGGGACAGGGCTATTGGCTACACCTTC. The rearrangement joins TRBV6-5 to TRBJ1-2, with 9 bases aligning to TRBD1. There are 14 residues in the CDR3. V gave up 6 bases and J gave up 7 bases; unmatched junction bases: 9. Germline V CDR1 and CDR2: MNHEY, SVGAGI.

V is TRBV25-1 and J is TRBJ2-3; TRBD2 agrees at 7 bases. The CDR3 extends over 15 amino acids. Per germline, CDR1 MGHDK and CDR2 SYGVNS. Trimming took 3 bases from V and 8 from J; bases not matched to a gene: 11. The CDR3 DNA reads TGTGCCAGCAGTGACCCACGGGCGGGAGCATTTACGCAGTATTTT. This translates into CASSDPRAGAFTQYF.

The CDR3 here is CAWSGGAGTVNSPLHF. DNA for the CDR3: TGTGCCTGGAGTGGGGGCGCCGGGACAGTAAATTCACCCCTCCACTTT. The chain employs TRBV30 and TRBJ1-6; 7 bases are a match to TRBD1. The CDR3 spans 16 residues. Germline trimming cut 1 base from V and 7 bases from J; bases unmatched to any gene: 10. Germline values: CDR1 GTSNPN, CDR2 SVGIG (reference sequence). The full variable domain, rest sourced from reference TRBV30 and TRBJ1-6, is SQTIHQWPATLVQPVGSPLSLECTVEGTSNPNLYWYRQAAGRGLQLLFYSVGIGQISSEVPQNLSASRPQDRQFILSSKKLLLSDSGFYLCAWSGGAGTVNSPLHFGNGTRLTVT.

A single count supports this clone. This chain uses TRBV7-9 with TRBJ2-5, with 10 bases that match TRBD2. V was pared by 1 base and J by 4 bases, with 0 bases of the junction left unmatched. The CDR3 spans 14 residues. Germline lookup yields CDR1 SEHNR and CDR2 FQNEAQ (reference sequence). DNA for the CDR3: TGTGCCAGCAGCTTAGGACTAGCGGGAGAGACCCAGTACTTC. Its protein is CASSLGLAGETQYF.

The chain employs TRBV5-4 and TRBJ1-1; tentatively, D is TRBD1 (6 bases). CDR1 SGHNT and CDR2 YYREEE come from the germline V gene (reference sequence). The CDR3 sequence is 14 residues long. Deletions cut 2 bases from V and 1 base from J, with 9 bases between. CDR3 residues: CASSFSQGNTEAFF. CDR3 nucleotides: TGTGCCAGCAGCTTCTCACAGGGGAACACTGAAGCTTTCTTT.

This chain uses TRBV5-1 with TRBJ2-3; TRBD2 agrees at 8 bases. The CDR3 is made up of 16 amino acids. The V segment lost 0 bases and the J segment 0 bases; nucleotides outside the gene matches: 3. Germline lookup yields CDR1 SGHRS and CDR2 YFSETQ. The CDR3 loop reads CASSLALAASTDTQYF. The CDR3 DNA reads as TGCGCCAGCAGCTTGGCACTAGCGGCTAGCACAGATACGCAGTATTTT.

This clone was observed once. This chain links TRBV12-1 with TRBJ2-4; TRBD2 reflects the table's D call only, with no check against the DNA. TRBV12-1 is marked as a pseudogene. CDR3 size: 20 residues. CDR3 coding DNA: TGTGCCAGCAGCTCCTCTGGACCAGCGGGGGGCCCGATGGCCAAAAACATTCAGTACTTC. Its translation: CASSSSGPAGGPMAKNIQYF.

The genes are TRBV12-3 or TRBV12-4 and TRBJ2-5; 7 positions agree with TRBD2. CDR3 length equals 12 residues. The J segment lost 7 bases and the V segment lost 6 bases, leaving 5 bases of the junction unmatched. In DNA form, the CDR3 reads TGTGCCAGCAGCCCGACTAGCTCGACCCAGTACTTC. Its protein is CASSPTSSTQYF.

The chain combines TRBV11-3 with TRBJ2-3; D remains ambiguous. The CDR3 runs 14 residues. V lost 0 bases to trimming and J lost 2 bases, with 6 bases between them. The germline CDR1 and CDR2 sequences are SGHNT and YENEEA. As DNA, the CDR3 is TGTGCCAGCAGCTTAGATCTCTACACAGATACGCAGTATTTT. It translates to CASSLDLYTDTQYF.

The genes are TRBV27 and TRBJ1-1; perhaps TRBD1 as D (6 bases). Deletions cut 5 bases from V and 6 bases from J, with 10 bases between. CDR3 length equals 12 residues. Germline V gene data show CDR1 as MNHEY and CDR2 as SMNVEV (reference sequence). CDR3 coding DNA: TGTGCCAGCAGTACCAGGGGCGCTGAAGCTTTCTTT. It yields the protein CASSTRGAEAFF.

Only one count was recorded for this clone. This chain links TRBV9 with TRBJ2-3; the match to TRBD2 covers 13 bases. The CDR3 covers 15 residues. Germline V gives CDR1 SGDLS, CDR2 YYNGEE. V lost 6 bases to trimming and J lost 5 bases; unmatched junction nucleotides: 6. DNA of the CDR3: TGTGCCAGCACACTAGCGGGGGGGCAAGTAGATACGCAGTATTTT. This encodes CASTLAGGQVDTQYF.

The chain is built from TRBV28 and TRBJ1-1; D is perhaps TRBD1 (6 bases). Germline CDR1 reads MDHEN; CDR2 reads SYDVKM. Trimming removed 6 bases at V and 3 bases at J, with 17 bases between. This CDR3 is built from 15 residues. The CDR3 nucleotides are TGTGCCAGCAGAGACCACAGGGAAGGCCACACTGAAGCTTTCTTT. The encoded protein is CASRDHREGHTEAFF.